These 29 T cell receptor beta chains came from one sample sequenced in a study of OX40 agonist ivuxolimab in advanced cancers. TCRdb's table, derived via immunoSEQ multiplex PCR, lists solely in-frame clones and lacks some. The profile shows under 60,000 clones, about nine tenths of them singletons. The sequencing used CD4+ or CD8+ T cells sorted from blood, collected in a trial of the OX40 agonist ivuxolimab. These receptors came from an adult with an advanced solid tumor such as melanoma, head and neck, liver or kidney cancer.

The chain's CDR3 is CASSTYRGREAGYTF. The CDR3 region has the DNA TGTGCCAGCAGCACATACAGGGGACGGGAGGCAGGCTACACCTTC. The V gene is TRBV11-2, the J gene TRBJ1-2; TRBD1 aligns across 7 bases. Germline values: CDR1 SGHAT, CDR2 FQNNGV. The CDR3 is made up of 15 amino acids. The ends lost 5 bases at V and 8 bases at J; junction bases unmatched: 14.

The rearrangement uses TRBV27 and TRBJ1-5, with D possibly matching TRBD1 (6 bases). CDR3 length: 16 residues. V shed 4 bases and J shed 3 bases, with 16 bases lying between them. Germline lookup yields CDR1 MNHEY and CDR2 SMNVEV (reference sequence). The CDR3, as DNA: TGTGCCAGCAGTTCCTCCCCGACAGGACTCAATCAGCCCCAGCATTTT. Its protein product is CASSSSPTGLNQPQHF.

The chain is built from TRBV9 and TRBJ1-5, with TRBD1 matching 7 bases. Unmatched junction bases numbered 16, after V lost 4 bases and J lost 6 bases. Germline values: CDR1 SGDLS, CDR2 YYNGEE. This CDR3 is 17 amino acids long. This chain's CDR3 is CASSPSPDPGGGQPQHF. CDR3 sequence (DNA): TGTGCCAGCAGCCCCTCCCCCGATCCAGGGGGGGGTCAGCCCCAGCATTTT. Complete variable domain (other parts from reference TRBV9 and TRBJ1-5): DSGVTQTPKHLITATGQRVTLRCSPRSGDLSVYWYQQSLDQGLQFLIQYYNGEERAKGNILERFSAQQFPDLHSELNLSSLELGDSALYFCASSPSPDPGGGQPQHFGDGTRLSIL.

CDR3 sequence: CASSAGGHTGPGYTF. CDR3 sequence (DNA): TGTGCCAGCAGCGCCGGAGGACATACAGGGCCTGGCTACACCTTC. This chain connects TRBV7-8 to TRBJ1-2, with TRBD1 as a possible D gene (6 bases). CDR3 length: 15 residues. Germline V CDR1 and CDR2: SGHVS, FQNEAQ. V was pared by 5 bases and J by 7 bases, with 20 bases between.

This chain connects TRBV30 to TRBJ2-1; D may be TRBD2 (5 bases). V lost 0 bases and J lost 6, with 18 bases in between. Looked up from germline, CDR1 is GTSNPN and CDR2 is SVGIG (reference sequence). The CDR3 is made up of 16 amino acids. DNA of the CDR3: TGTGCCTGGAGTGTACGCTACACGGGATTACGCAATGAGCAGTTCTTC. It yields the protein CAWSVRYTGLRNEQFF.

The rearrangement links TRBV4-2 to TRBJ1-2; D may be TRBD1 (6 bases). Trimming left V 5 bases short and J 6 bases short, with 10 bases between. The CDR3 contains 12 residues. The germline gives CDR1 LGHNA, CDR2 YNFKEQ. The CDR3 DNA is TGTGCCAGCAGCTTTAGGGGGAATGGCTACACCTTC. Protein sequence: CASSFRGNGYTF.

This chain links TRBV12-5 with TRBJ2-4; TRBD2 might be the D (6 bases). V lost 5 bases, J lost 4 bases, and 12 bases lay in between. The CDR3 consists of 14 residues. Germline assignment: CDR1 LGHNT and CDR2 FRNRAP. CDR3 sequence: CASGLGTSKNIQYF. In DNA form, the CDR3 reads TGTGCTAGTGGTCTCGGGACTTCGAAAAACATTCAGTACTTC.

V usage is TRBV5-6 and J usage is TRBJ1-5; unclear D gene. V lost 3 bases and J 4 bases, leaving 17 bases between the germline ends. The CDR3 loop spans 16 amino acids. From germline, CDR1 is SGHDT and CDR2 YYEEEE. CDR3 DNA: TGTGCCAGCAGCTCGCATCCCGAGGTCGCTAATCAGCCCCAGCATTTT. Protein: CASSSHPEVANQPQHF. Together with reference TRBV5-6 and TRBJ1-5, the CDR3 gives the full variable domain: DAGVTQSPTHLIKTRGQQVTLRCSPKSGHDTVSWYQQALGQGPQFIFQYYEEEERQRGNFPDRFSGHQFPNYSSELNVNALLLGDSALYLCASSSHPEVANQPQHFGDGTRLSIL.

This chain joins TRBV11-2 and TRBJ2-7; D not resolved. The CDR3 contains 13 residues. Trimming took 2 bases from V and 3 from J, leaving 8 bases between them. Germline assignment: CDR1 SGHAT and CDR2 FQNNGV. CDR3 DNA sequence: TGTGCCAGCAGCTTAAGGGTGAGCTACGAGCAGTACTTC. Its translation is CASSLRVSYEQYF.

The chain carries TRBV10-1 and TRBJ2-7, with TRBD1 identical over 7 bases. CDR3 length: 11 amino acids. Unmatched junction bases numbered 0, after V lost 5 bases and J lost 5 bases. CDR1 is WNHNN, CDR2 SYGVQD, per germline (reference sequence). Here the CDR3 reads CASSTGDEQYF. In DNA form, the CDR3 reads TGCGCCAGCAGTACAGGGGACGAGCAGTACTTC.

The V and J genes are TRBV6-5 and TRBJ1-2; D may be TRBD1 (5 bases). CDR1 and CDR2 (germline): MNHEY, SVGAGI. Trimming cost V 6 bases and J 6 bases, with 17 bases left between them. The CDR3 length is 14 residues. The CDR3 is CASSRPGQRDGYTF. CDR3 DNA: TGTGCCAGCAGCCGGCCAGGGCAAAGGGATGGCTACACCTTC.

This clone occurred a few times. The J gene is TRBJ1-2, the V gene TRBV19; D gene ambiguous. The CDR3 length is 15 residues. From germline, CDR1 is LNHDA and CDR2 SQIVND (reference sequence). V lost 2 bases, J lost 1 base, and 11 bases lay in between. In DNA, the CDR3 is TGTGCCAGTAGTATAAACGGGGTCAGTAACTATGGCTACACCTTC. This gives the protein CASSINGVSNYGYTF.

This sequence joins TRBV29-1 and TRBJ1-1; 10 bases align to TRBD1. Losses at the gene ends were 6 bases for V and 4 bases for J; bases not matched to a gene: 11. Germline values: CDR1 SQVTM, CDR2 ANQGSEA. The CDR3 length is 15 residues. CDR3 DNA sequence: TGCAGCGTCCGCGCCGGTGGGACAGGGGCCACTGAAGCTTTCTTT. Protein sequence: CSVRAGGTGATEAFF.

CDR3 protein: CASSVATTDLSGANVLTF. In DNA form, the CDR3 reads TGTGCCAGCAGCGTAGCCACGACAGACCTCTCTGGGGCCAACGTCCTGACTTTC. The chain recombines TRBV9 with TRBJ2-6; D is possibly TRBD1 (5 bases). Trimming shortened V by 0 bases and J by 0 bases, and 13 bases separated the two germline ends. The CDR3 length is 18 residues. Per germline, CDR1 SGDLS and CDR2 YYNGEE.

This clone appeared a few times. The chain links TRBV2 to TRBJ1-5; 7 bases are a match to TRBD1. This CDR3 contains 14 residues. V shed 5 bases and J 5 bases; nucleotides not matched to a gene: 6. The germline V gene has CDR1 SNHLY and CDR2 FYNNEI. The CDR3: CASSPDRVDQPQHF. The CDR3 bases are TGTGCCAGCAGTCCAGACAGGGTGGATCAGCCCCAGCATTTT.

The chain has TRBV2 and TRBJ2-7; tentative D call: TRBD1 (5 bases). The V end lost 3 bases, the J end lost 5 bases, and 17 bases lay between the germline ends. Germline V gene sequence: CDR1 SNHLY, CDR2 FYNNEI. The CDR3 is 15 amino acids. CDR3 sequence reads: CASSESQGSFHEQYF. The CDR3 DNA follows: TGTGCCAGCAGTGAGAGCCAGGGTAGTTTCCACGAGCAGTACTTC.

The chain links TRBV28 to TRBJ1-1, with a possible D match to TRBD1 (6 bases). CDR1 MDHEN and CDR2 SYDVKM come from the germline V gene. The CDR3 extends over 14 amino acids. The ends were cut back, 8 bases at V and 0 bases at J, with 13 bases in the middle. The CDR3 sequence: CASQTGQMNTEAFF. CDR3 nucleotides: TGTGCCAGCCAAACCGGACAGATGAACACTGAAGCTTTCTTT. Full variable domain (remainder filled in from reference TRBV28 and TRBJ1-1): DVKVTQSSRYLVKRTGEKVFLECVQDMDHENMFWYRQDPGLGLRLIYFSYDVKMKEKGDIPEGYSVSREKKERFSLILESASTNQTSMYLCASQTGQMNTEAFFGQGTRLTVV.

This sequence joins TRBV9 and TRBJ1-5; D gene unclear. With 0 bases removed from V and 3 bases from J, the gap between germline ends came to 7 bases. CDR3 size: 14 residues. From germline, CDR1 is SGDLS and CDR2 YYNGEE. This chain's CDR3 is CASSVAAANQPQHF. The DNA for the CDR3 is TGTGCCAGCAGCGTAGCGGCAGCCAATCAGCCCCAGCATTTT.

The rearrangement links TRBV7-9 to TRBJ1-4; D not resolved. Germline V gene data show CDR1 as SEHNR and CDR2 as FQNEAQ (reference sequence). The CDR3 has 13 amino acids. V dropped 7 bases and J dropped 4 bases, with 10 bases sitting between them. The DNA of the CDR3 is TGTGCCAGCAACGGCAGAAATAATGAAAAACTGTTTTTT. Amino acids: CASNGRNNEKLFF.

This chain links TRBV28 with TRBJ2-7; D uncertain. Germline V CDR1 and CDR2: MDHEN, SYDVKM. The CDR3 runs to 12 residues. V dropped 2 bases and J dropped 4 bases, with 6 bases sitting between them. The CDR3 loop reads CASSLEGYEQYF. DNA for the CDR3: TGTGCCAGCAGTTTAGAAGGGTACGAGCAGTACTTC.

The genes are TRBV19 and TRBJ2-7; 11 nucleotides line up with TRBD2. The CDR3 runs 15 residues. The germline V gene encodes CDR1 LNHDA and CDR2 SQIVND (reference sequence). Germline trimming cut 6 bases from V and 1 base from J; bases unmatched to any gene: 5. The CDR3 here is CASRGTSGQSYEQYF. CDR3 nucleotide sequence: TGTGCCAGTAGAGGGACTAGCGGACAATCCTACGAGCAGTACTTC.

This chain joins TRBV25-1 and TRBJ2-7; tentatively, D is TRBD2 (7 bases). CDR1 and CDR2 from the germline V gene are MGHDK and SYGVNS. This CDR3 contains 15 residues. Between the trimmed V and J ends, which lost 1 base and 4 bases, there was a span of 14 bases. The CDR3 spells CASSESGGGGYEQYF. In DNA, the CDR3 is TGTGCCAGCAGTGAATCGGGGGGAGGGGGTTACGAGCAGTACTTC.

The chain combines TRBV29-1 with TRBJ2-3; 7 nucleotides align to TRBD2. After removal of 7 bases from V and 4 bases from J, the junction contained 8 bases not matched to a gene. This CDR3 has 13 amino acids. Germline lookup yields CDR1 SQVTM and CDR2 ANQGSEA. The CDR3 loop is CSGNGGGADTQYF. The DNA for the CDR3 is TGCAGCGGGAATGGGGGAGGGGCAGATACGCAGTATTTT.

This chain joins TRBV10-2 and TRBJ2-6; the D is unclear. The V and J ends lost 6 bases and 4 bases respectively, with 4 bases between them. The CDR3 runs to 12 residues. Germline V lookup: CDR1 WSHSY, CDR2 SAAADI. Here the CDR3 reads CASSAGANVLTF. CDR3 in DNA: TGCGCCAGCAGCGCGGGGGCCAACGTCCTGACTTTC.

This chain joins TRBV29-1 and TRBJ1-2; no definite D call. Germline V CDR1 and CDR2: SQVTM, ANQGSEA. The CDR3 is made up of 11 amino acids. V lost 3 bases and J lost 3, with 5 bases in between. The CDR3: CSVEDHYGYTF. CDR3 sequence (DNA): TGCAGCGTTGAGGACCACTATGGCTACACCTTC.

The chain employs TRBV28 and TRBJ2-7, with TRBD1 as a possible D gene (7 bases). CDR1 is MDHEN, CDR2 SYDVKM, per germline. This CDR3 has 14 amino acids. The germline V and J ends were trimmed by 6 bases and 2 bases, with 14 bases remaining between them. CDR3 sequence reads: CASRQGGGAYEQYF. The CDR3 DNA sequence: TGTGCCAGCAGACAAGGGGGCGGGGCCTACGAGCAGTACTTC.

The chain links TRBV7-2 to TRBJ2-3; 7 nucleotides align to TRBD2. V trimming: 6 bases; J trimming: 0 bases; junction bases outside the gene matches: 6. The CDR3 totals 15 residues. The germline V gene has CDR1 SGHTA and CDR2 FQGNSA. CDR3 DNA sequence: TGTGCCAGCAGTCGGGACTACCTCAGCACAGATACGCAGTATTTT. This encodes CASSRDYLSTDTQYF.

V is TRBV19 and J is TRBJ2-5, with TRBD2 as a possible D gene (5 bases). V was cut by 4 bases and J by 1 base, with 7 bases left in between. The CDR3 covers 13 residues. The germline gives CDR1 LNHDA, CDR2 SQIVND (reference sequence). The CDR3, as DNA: TGTGCCAGTAGTACGGGATCCCAAGAGACCCAGTACTTC. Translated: CASSTGSQETQYF.

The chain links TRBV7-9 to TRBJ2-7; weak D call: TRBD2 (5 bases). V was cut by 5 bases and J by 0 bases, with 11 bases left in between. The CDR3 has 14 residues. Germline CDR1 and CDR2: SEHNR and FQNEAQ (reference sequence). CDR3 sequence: CASSPLTSSYEQYF. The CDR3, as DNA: TGTGCCAGCAGCCCCCTAACTAGCTCCTACGAGCAGTACTTC.